This T cell receptor (beta chain) was observed in a study of T cell repertoires in cytomegalovirus infection. For the study at large: Public TCR beta signatures marked donors with CMV infection and the matching HLA. Study conclusions and caveats: Cumulative public TCR beta family frequency identified CMV carriers with the relevant HLA. HLA-C-restricted CMV-specific TCR beta clonotypes prevailed in the ex vivo response.

The CDR3 runs to 14 residues. V lost 5 bases to trimming and J lost 3 bases, with 13 bases between them. Of note for this clonotype: As yet, its antigen is unknown.

TCRdb ran MiXCR on the reads and lists one entry per CDR3 protein. Of some 180,000 distinct CDR3 sequences in the sample, roughly 9% are singletons; the top ten hold about 5%. The rearrangement links TRBV12-3 or TRBV12-4 to TRBJ1-2; D unclear. This receptor was taken from a human donor in good health (CMV status not recorded). Some clones in this sample may be carry-over from other donors' samples. Input material: PBMCs. The DNA of the CDR3 is TGTGCCAGCAGTACCAGGAACCGCTACTATGGCTACACCTTC. This encodes CASSTRNRYYGYTF.